This TCR beta chain was captured in a study of OX40 agonist ivuxolimab in advanced cancers. Study-wide results and limits: Clonal expansion from baseline to week 6 occurred in both CD4+ and CD8+ T cells.

On this clone itself: Antigen unknown.

Autoimmune disease history or systemic immunosuppression excluded patients. Method: immunoSEQ multiplex PCR; TCRdb's copy keeps in-frame clones and lacks some. Here the sample spans tens of thousands of clones, 65% to 90% being singletons. V lost 3 bases and J 7 bases, leaving 12 bases between the germline ends. The germline V gene has CDR1 SGHTA and CDR2 FQGNSA. This CDR3 is built from 13 residues. This sequence originates from an adult with an advanced solid tumor such as melanoma, head and neck, liver or kidney cancer. The chain recombines TRBV7-2 with TRBJ1-2, with D hard to call. The sample here was CD4+ or CD8+ T cells sorted from blood, taken in a trial of the OX40 agonist ivuxolimab. The chain's CDR3 is CASSLEGRGGYTF. For the CDR3, the DNA is TGTGCCAGCAGCTTGGAGGGTCGGGGTGGCTACACCTTC.